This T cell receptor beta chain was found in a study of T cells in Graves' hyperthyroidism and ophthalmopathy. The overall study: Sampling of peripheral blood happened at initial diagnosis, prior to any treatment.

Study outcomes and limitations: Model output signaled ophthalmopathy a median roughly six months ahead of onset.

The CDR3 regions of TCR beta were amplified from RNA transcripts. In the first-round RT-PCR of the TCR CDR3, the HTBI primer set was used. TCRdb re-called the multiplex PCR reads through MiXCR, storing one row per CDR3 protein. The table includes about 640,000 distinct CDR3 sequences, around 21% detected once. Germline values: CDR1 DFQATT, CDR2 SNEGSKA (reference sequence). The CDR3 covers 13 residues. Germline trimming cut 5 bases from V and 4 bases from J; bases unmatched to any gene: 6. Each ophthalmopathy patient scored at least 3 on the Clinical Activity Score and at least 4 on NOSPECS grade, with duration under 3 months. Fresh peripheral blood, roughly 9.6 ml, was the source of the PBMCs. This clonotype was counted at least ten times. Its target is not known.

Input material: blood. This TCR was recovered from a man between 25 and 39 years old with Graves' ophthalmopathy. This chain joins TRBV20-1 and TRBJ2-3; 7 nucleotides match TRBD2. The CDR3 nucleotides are TGCAGTGCTTTTAGGACTAGGCCAGATACGCAGTATTTT. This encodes CSAFRTRPDTQYF.